A selection of T cell receptor beta chains follows, all from one sample in a study of cytomegalovirus exposure and HLA in healthy donors. TCRdb keeps only in-frame clones here, not all; method: immunoSEQ multiplex PCR. This sample yields roughly 110,000 clones, of which about four fifths are seen a single time; less than 3.5% belongs to the top ten. The sample was PBMCs. The receptors stem from a man aged 25 to 40 in good health and CMV-seropositive. Both conserved end residues are part of each CDR3. The order of the fields is CDR3 protein, CDR3 DNA, clone size, V gene, J gene, D gene. The D gene is left open where the match is weak. Size is omitted from some rows. Given values are once, few, many or a class for expanded clones.

CASSSTSGGPNEQFF	TGTGCCAGCAGTTCGACTAGCGGGGGGCCTAATGAGCAGTTCTTC	once	TRBV9	TRBJ2-1	TRBD2
CASSADRDRQFF	TGCGCCAGCAGCGCTGACAGGGACCGGCAGTTCTTC	NA	TRBV5-1	TRBJ2-1	TRBD1
CASGTGVLGGNTIYF	TGTGCCAGCGGAACAGGGGTGTTGGGAGGAAACACCATATATTTT	few	TRBV9	TRBJ1-3	TRBD1
CASSPPFGGGPDEQFF	TGTGCCAGCAGCCCCCCTTTTGGGGGGGGCCCGGATGAGCAGTTCTTC	NA	TRBV7-9	TRBJ2-1	NA
CASSLWTGSYKTEAFF	TGCGCCAGCAGCCTATGGACAGGGTCTTACAAGACTGAAGCTTTCTTT	NA	TRBV5-1	TRBJ1-1	TRBD1
CASSKGQGNTEAFF	TGTGCCAGCAGCAAAGGACAGGGAAACACTGAAGCTTTCTTT	NA	TRBV21-1	TRBJ1-1	NA
CASSPSSDEAFF	TGTGCCAGCTCACCATCGTCAGATGAAGCTTTCTTT	NA	TRBV18	TRBJ1-1	NA
CASSPGQGADGYTF	TGTGCCAGCTCACCGGGACAGGGGGCGGATGGCTACACCTTC	once	TRBV18	TRBJ1-2	TRBD1
CASSLWQGANEQFF	TGTGCCAGCAGTTTATGGCAGGGGGCAAATGAGCAGTTCTTC	once	TRBV28	TRBJ2-1	TRBD1
CASSGGGQGNQPQHF	TGTGCCAGCTCCGGAGGGGGACAGGGGAACCAGCCCCAGCATTTT	NA	TRBV18	TRBJ1-5	TRBD1
CAISENRGVNTEAFF	TGTGCCATCAGTGAGAACAGGGGCGTGAACACTGAAGCTTTCTTT	NA	TRBV10-3	TRBJ1-1	TRBD1
CASSLRGQGAKDTQYF	TGTGCCAGCAGCTTAAGAGGACAGGGGGCGAAAGATACGCAGTATTTT	NA	TRBV7-3	TRBJ2-3	TRBD1
CASSSGQGARYGYTF	TGCGCCAGCAGCTCTGGACAGGGGGCGCGCTATGGCTACACCTTC	NA	TRBV5-1	TRBJ1-2	TRBD1
CASSMGGTGKGNSPLHF	TGTGCCAGTAGTATGGGCGGGACAGGGAAGGGGAATTCACCCCTCCACTTT	few	TRBV19	TRBJ1-6	TRBD1